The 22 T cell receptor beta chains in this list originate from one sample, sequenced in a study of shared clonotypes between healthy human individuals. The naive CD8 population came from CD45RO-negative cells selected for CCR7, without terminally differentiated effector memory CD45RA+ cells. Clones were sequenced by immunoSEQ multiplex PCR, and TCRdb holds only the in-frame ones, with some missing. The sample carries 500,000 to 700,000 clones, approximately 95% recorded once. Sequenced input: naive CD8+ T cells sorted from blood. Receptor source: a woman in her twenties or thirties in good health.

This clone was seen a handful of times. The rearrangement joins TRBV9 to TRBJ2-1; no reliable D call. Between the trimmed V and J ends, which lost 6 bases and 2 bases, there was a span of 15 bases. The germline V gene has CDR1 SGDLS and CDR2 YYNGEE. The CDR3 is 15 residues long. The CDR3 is CASISWKGAYNEQFF. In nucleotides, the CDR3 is TGTGCCAGCATCTCCTGGAAGGGCGCCTACAATGAGCAGTTCTTC.

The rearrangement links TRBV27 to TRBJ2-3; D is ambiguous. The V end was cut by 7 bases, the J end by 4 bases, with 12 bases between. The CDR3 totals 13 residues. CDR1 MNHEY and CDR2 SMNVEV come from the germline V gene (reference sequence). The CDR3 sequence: CASTRLGADTQYF. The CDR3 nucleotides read TGTGCCAGCACCCGCTTGGGTGCAGATACGCAGTATTTT.

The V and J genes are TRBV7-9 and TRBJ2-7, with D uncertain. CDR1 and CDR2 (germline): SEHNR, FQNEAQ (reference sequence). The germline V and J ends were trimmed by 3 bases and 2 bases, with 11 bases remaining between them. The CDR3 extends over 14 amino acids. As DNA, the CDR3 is TGTGCCAGCAGCTTCGGCACCGGAGCCTACGAGCAGTACTTC. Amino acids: CASSFGTGAYEQYF.

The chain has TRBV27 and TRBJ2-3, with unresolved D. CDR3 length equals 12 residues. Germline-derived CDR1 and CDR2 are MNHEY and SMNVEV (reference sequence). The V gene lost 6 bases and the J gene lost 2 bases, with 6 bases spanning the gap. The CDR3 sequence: CASRSNTDTQYF. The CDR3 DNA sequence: TGTGCCAGCAGGAGCAACACAGATACGCAGTATTTT.

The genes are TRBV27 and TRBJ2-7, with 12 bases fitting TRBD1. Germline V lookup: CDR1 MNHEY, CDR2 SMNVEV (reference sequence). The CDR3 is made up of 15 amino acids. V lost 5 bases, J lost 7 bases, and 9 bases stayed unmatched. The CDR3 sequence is CASSTGTGGFGEQYF. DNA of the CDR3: TGTGCCAGCAGTACAGGGACAGGGGGCTTTGGAGAGCAGTACTTC.

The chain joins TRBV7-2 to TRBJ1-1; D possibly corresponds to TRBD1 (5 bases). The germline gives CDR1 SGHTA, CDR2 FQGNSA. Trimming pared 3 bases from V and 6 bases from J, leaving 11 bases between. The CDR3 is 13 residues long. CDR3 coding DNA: TGTGCCAGCAGCTTGGTATTGGGGCCTGAAGCTTTCTTT. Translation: CASSLVLGPEAFF.

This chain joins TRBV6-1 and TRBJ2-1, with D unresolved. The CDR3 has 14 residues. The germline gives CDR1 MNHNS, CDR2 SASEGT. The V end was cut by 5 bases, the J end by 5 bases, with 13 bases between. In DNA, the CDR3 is TGTGCCAGCAGTTCCACCAGCCTTAACAATGAGCAGTTCTTC. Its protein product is CASSSTSLNNEQFF.

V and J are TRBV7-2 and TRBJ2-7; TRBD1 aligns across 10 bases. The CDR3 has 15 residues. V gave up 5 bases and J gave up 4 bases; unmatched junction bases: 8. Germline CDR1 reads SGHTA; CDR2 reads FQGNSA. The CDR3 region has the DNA TGTGCCAGCAGCCCGACGACAGGGGGCAATTACGAGCAGTACTTC. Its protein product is CASSPTTGGNYEQYF.

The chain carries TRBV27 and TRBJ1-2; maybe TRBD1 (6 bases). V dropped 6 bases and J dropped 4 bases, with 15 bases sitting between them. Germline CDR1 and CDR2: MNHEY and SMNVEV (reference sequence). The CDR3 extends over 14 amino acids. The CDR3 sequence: CASRGAGAAYGYTF. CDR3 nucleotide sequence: TGTGCCAGCAGGGGGGCAGGGGCCGCCTATGGCTACACCTTC.

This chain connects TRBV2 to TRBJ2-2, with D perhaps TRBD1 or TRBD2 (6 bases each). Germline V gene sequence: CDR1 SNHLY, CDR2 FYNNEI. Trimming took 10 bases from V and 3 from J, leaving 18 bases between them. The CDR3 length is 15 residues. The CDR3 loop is CATAEGVLDTGELFF. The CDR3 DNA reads TGTGCCACCGCGGAGGGGGTATTAGACACCGGGGAGCTGTTTTTT.

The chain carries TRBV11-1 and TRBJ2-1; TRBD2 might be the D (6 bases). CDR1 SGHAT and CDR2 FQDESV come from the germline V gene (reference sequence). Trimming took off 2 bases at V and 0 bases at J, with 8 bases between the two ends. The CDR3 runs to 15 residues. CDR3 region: CASSLRRGSYNEQFF. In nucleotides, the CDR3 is TGTGCCAGCAGCTTAAGGCGGGGCTCCTACAATGAGCAGTTCTTC.

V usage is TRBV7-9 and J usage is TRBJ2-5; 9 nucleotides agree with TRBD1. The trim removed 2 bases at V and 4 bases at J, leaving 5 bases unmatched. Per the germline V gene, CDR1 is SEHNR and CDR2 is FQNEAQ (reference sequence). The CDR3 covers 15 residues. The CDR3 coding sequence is TGTGCCAGCAGCTTATCTACAGGGGGCCGAGAGACCCAGTACTTC. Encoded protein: CASSLSTGGRETQYF.

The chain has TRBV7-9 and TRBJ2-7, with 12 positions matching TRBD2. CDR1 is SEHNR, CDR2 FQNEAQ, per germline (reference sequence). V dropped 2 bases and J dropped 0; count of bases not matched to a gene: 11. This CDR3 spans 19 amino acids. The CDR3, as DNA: TGTGCCAGCAGCTTACGCGCTAGCGGGAGGGAATCACTCTCCTACGAGCAGTACTTC. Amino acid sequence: CASSLRASGRESLSYEQYF.

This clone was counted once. CDR3 loop: CASSVGGTSVFNEQFF. The CDR3 DNA reads as TGTGCCAGCAGCGTAGGGGGAACTAGTGTATTCAATGAGCAGTTCTTC. V is TRBV9 and J is TRBJ2-1; TRBD2 might be the D (5 bases). Germline V CDR1 and CDR2: SGDLS, YYNGEE. The V end was cut by 0 bases, the J end by 6 bases, with 16 bases between. The CDR3 length is 16 residues. Full variable domain (remainder filled in from reference TRBV9 and TRBJ2-1): DSGVTQTPKHLITATGQRVTLRCSPRSGDLSVYWYQQSLDQGLQFLIQYYNGEERAKGNILERFSAQQFPDLHSELNLSSLELGDSALYFCASSVGGTSVFNEQFFGPGTRLTVL.

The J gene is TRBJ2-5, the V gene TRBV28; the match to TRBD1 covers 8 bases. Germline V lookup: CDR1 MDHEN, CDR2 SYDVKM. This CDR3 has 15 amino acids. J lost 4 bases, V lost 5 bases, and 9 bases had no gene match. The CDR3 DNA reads TGTGCCAGCAGTAAGCCAACAGGGGGGACAGAGACCCAGTACTTC. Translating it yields CASSKPTGGTETQYF. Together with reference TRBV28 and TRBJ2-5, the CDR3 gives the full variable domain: DVKVTQSSRYLVKRTGEKVFLECVQDMDHENMFWYRQDPGLGLRLIYFSYDVKMKEKGDIPEGYSVSREKKERFSLILESASTNQTSMYLCASSKPTGGTETQYFGPGTRLLVL.

CDR3: CASSQEAGTGLYSGNTIYF. CDR3 coding DNA: TGCGCCAGCAGCCAAGAAGCCGGGACAGGGCTTTACTCTGGAAACACCATATATTTT. V and J are TRBV4-1 and TRBJ1-3, with 9 nucleotides matching TRBD1. The CDR3 sequence is 19 residues long. Per germline, CDR1 MGHRA and CDR2 YSYEKL. J lost 0 bases, V lost 0 bases, and 9 bases had no gene match.

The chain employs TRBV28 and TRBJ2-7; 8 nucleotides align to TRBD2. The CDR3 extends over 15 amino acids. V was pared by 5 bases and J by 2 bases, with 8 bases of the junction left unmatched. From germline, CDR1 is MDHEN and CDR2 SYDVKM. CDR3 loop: CASSPIAGPTYEQYF. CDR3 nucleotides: TGTGCCAGCAGTCCAATAGCGGGACCTACCTACGAGCAGTACTTC.

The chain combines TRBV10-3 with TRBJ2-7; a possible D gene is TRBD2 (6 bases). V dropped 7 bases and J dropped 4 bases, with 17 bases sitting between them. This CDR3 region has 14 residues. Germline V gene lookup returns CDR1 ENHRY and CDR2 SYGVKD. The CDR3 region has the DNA TGTGCCATCACCGACAGTCTCGGGGGTTACGAGCAGTACTTC. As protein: CAITDSLGGYEQYF.

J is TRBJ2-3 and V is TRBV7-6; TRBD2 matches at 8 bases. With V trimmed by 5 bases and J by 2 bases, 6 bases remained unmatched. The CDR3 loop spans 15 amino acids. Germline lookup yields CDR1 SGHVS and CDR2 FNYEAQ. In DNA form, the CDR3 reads TGTGCCAGCAGCCCCGCTAGCGGGTACACAGATACGCAGTATTTT. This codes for CASSPASGYTDTQYF.

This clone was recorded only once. CDR3 protein: CASSRPMLNTEAFF. The CDR3 region has the DNA TGTGCCAGCAGCAGACCGATGTTGAACACTGAAGCTTTCTTT. The chain has TRBV28 and TRBJ1-1; D gene unclear. CDR3 size: 14 residues. Germline CDR1 is MDHEN and CDR2 is SYDVKM. The V end was cut by 6 bases, the J end by 0 bases, with 11 bases between.

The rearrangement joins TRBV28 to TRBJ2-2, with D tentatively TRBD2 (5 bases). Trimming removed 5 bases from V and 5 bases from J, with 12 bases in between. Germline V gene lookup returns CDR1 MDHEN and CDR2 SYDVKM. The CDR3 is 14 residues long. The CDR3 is CASSPGIITGELFF. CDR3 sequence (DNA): TGTGCCAGCAGTCCGGGGATAATAACCGGGGAGCTGTTTTTT.

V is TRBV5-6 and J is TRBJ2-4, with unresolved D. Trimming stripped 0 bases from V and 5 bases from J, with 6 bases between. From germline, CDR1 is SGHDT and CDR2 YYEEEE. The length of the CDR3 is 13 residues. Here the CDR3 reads CASSLGAENIQYF. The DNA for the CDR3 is TGTGCCAGCAGCTTGGGGGCGGAAAACATTCAGTACTTC.